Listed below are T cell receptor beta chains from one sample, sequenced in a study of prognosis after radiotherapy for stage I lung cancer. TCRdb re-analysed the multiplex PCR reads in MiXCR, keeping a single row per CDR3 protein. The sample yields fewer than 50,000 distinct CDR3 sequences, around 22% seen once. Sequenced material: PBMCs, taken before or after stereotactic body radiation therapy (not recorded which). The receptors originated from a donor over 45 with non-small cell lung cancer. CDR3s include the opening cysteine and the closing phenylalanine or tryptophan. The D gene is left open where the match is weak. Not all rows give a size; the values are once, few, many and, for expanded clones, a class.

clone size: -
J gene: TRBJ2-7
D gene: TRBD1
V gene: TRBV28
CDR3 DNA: TGTGCTAGCAGTATCGGGACAGGGTTCTTCGAGCAGTACTTC
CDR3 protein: CASSIGTGFFEQYF

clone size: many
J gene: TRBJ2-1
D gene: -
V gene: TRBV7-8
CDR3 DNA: TGTGCCAGCAGCTTAGCGAATGAGCAGTTCTTC
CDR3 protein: CASSLANEQFF

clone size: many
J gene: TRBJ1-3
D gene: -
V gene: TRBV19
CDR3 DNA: TGTGCCAGTAGTCTACACGGAACTGGAAACACCATATATTTT
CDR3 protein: CASSLHGTGNTIYF

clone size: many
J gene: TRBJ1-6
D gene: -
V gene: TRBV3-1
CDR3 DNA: TGTGCCAGCAGCCAGGGAGAGAGAGCCTTTGGGAATTCACCCCTCCACTTT
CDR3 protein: CASSQGERAFGNSPLHF

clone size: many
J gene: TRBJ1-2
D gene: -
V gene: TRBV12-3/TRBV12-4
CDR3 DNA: TGTGCCAGCGGAGGGTTTCGGGGCTACACCTTC
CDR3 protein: CASGGFRGYTF

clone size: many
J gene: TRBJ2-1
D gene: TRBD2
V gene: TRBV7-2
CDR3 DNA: TGTGCCAGCAGCTTTCGCGGGGGGGCCCGGAATGAGCAGTTCTTC
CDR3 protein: CASSFRGGARNEQFF

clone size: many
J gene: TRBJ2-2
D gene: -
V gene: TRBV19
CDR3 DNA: TGTGCCAGTAGTACGGGGACGGTGAACACCGGGGAGCTGTTTTTT
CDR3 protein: CASSTGTVNTGELFF

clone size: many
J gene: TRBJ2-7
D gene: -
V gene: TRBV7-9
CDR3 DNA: TGTGCCAGCAGCCCGGTAGGAGCCGGCTACGAGCAGTACTTC
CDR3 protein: CASSPVGAGYEQYF

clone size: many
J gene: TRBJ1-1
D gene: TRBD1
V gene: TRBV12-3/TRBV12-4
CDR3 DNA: TGTGCCAGCAGTTCGGGACAGGGAATCATGAGCACTGAAGCTTTCTTT
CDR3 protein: CASSSGQGIMSTEAFF

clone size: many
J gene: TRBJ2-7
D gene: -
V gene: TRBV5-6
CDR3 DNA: TGTGCCAGCAGCTATAGACAGAGCGAGCAGTACTTC
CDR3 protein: CASSYRQSEQYF

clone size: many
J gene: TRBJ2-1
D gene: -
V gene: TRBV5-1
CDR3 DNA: TGCGCCAGCTACTCCCAGCCCGGGGACTACAATGAGCAGTTCTTC
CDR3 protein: CASYSQPGDYNEQFF

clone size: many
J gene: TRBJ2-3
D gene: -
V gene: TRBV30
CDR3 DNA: TGTGCCTGGAGTTCGAGCGGGTCAGCAGATACGCAGTATTTT
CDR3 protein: CAWSSSGSADTQYF

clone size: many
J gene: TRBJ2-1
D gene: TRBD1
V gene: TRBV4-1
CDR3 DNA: TGCGCCAGCCGTAGGGGGCAAGGGTCCTACAATGAGCAGTTCTTC
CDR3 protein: CASRRGQGSYNEQFF

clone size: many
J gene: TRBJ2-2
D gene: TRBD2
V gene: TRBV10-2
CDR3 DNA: TGCGCCAGCAGTGAGTCCGGCGGGGGGATTCCCGGGGAGCTGTTTTTT
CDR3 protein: CASSESGGGIPGELFF

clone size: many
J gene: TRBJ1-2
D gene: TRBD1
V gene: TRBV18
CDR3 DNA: TGTGCCAGCTCACCAGAATCGACAGGGGGGCCTTATGGCTACACCTTC
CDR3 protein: CASSPESTGGPYGYTF

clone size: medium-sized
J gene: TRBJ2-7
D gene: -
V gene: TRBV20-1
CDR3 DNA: TGCAGTGCCATAGACAGCTACGAGCAGTACTTC
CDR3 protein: CSAIDSYEQYF

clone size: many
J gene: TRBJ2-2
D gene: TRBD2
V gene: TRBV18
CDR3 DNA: TGTGCCAGCTCGCCCCCAGCGGGAGACACCGGGGAGCTGTTTTTT
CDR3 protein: CASSPPAGDTGELFF

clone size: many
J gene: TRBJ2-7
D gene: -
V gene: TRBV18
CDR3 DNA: TGTGCCAGCTCACCCAACCGCGGTGAGGAGAGGCAGTACTTC
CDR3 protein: CASSPNRGEERQYF

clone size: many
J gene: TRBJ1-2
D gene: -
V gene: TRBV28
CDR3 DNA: TGTGCCAGCAGTTTAGCCGGGTTTGGCTACACCTTC
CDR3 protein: CASSLAGFGYTF

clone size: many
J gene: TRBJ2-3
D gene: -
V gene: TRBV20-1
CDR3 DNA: TGCAGTGCTAGTCTTTTAGGGGAGCGGACAGATACGCAGTATTTT
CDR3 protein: CSASLLGERTDTQYF

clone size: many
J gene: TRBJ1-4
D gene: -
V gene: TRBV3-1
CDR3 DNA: TGTGCCAGCAGCCACCGATCGGTCTTTTCGTCGGCTAATGAAAAACTGTTTTTT
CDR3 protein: CASSHRSVFSSANEKLFF

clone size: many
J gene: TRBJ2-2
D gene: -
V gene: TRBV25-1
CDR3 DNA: TGTGCCAGCAACCCCGGGGACGGCACCGGGGAGCTGTTTTTT
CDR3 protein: CASNPGDGTGELFF

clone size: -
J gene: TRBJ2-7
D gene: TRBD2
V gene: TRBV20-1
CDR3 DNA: TGCAGTGCTAGCATCTCGTCTAGCGGGACCGACGAGCAGTACTTC
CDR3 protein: CSASISSSGTDEQYF

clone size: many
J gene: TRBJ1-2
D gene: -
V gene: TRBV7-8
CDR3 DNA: TGTGCCAGCAGCTTCGAGGGGGGATCTAACTATGGCTACACCTTC
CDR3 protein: CASSFEGGSNYGYTF

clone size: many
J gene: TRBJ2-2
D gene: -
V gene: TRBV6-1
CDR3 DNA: TGTGCCAGCACCAGTTACCGGAGGTCCCGGGGTTCCGGGGAGCTGTTTTTT
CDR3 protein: CASTSYRRSRGSGELFF

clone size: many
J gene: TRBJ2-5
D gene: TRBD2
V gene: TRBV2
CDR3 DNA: TGTGCCAGCAGTGAAGGCCGCATGGGACTAGGGGAAGAGACCCAGTACTTC
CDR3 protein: CASSEGRMGLGEETQYF

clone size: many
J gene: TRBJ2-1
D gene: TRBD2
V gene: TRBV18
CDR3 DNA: TGTGCCAGCCGTCACTCACTAGCGGGAGGGCGTAATGAGCAGTTCTTC
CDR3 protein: CASRHSLAGGRNEQFF

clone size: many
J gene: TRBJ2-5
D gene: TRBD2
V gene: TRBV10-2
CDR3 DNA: TGCGCCAGCAGCACTAGCGCCGCAGAGACCCAGTACTTC
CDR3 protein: CASSTSAAETQYF

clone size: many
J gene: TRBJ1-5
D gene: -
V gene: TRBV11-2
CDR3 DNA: TGTGCCAGCAGCTTAAGTAGCAATCAGCCCCAGCATTTT
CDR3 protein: CASSLSSNQPQHF

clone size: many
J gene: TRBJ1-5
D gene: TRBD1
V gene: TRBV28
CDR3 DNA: TGTGCCAGCAGTCCCGACAGGGTTCGGAATCAGCCCCAGCATTTT
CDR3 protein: CASSPDRVRNQPQHF

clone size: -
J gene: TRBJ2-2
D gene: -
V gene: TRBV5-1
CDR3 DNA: TGCGCCAGCAGACCGGCACCCAGAGGTTCCGGGGAGCTGTTTTTT
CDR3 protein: CASRPAPRGSGELFF

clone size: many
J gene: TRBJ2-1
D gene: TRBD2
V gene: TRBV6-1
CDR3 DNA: TGTGCCAGCAAAAACTCCGGGACTAGCGGGGACAATGAGCAGTTCTTC
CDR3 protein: CASKNSGTSGDNEQFF

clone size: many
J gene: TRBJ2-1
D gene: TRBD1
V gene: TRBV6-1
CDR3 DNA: TGTGCCAGCAATACAGGGGGCCCCAATGAGCAGTTCTTC
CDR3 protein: CASNTGGPNEQFF

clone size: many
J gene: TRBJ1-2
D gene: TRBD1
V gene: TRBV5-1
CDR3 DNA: TGCGCCAGCAGCTTGGGGGCCGACAGGGTCTATGGCTACACCTTC
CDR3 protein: CASSLGADRVYGYTF

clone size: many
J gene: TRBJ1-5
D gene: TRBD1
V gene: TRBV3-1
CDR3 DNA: TGTGCCAGCAGCCAGGCCAGAGGGGGCAGGGGGCTCGATCAGCCCCAGCATTTT
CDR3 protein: CASSQARGGRGLDQPQHF

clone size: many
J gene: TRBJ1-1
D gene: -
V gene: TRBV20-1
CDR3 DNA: TGCAGTGCTGTCAGGCTGGCGAACACTGAAGCTTTCTTT
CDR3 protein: CSAVRLANTEAFF

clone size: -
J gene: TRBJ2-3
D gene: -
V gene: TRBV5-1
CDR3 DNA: TGCGCCAGCAGCTGTGGGGGGGCGGTAGGGCCCGCAGATACGCAGTATTTT
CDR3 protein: CASSCGGAVGPADTQYF

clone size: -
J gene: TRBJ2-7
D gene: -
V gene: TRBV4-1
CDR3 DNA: TGTGCCAGCAGCGAAGGTGGCGAGGGGAGTTTCTACGAGCAGTACTTC
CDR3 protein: CASSEGGEGSFYEQYF

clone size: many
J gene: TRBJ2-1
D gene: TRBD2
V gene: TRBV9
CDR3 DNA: TGTGCCAGCAGCGCAGAGGGGAACTCCTTGGCGGGAGGAGCCAATGAGCAGTTCTTC
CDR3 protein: CASSAEGNSLAGGANEQFF

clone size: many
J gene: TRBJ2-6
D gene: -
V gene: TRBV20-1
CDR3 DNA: TGCAGTGCTAGTGGCAGCGGACCTGGGGCCAACGTCCTGACTTTC
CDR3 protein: CSASGSGPGANVLTF

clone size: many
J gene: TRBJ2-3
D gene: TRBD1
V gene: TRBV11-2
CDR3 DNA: TGTGCCAGCAGCTTAGGGGGACAGGCGAGCACAGATACGCAGTATTTT
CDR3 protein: CASSLGGQASTDTQYF

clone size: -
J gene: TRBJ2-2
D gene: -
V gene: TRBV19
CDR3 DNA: TGTGCCAGTAGTATAGATGGAAGCACCGGGGAGCTGTTTTTT
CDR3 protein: CASSIDGSTGELFF

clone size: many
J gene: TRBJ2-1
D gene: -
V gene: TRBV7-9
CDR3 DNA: TGTGCCAGCAGCCAAGTCAGGGACGGATACAATGAGCAGTTCTTC
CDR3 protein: CASSQVRDGYNEQFF

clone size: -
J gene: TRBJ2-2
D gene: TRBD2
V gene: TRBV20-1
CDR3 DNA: TGCAGTGCTAGTGATAGGACTAGCGGGAGGACCGTGGAGCTGTTTTTT
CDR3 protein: CSASDRTSGRTVELFF

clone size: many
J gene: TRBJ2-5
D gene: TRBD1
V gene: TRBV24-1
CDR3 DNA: TGTGCCACCAGGGGACAGGGTTTATGGGAGACCCAGTACTTC
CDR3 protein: CATRGQGLWETQYF

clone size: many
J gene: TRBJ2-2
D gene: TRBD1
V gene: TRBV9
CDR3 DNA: TGTGCCAGCAGCGACCGGACGGGACAGATGAACACCGGGGAGCTGTTTTTT
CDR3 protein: CASSDRTGQMNTGELFF

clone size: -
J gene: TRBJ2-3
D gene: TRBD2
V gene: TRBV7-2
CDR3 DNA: TGTGCCAGCAGCTTACTCGGTAGCGGGAGTGGGGATACGCAGTATTTT
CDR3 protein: CASSLLGSGSGDTQYF

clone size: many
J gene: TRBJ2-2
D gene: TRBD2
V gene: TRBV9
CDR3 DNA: TGTGCCAGCAGCGCCCGTAGCGGGAGGGGGTCGGGCACCGGGGAGCTGTTTTTT
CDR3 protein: CASSARSGRGSGTGELFF

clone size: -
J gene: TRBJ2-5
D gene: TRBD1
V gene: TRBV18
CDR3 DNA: TGTGCCAGCTCAAGACAGGGGGCGCGGCAAGAGACCCAGTACTTC
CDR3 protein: CASSRQGARQETQYF

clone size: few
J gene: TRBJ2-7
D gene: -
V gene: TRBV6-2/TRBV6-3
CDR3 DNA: TGTGCCAGCAGTGAAGTGTCATCCTACGAGCAGTACTTC
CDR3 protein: CASSEVSSYEQYF

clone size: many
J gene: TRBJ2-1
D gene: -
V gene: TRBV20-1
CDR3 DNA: TGCAGTGCTAGTCTGAGAGCGAAGTACAATGAGCAGTTCTTC
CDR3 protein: CSASLRAKYNEQFF

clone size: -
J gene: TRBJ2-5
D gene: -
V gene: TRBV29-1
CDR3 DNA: TGCAGCGTTGAATCGCCGAGGGCCGAGACCCAGTACTTC
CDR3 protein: CSVESPRAETQYF

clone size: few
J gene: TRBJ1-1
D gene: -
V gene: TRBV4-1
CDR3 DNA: TGCGCCAGCAGCCATCATAAGAGCGAAGCTTTCTTT
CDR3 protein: CASSHHKSEAFF